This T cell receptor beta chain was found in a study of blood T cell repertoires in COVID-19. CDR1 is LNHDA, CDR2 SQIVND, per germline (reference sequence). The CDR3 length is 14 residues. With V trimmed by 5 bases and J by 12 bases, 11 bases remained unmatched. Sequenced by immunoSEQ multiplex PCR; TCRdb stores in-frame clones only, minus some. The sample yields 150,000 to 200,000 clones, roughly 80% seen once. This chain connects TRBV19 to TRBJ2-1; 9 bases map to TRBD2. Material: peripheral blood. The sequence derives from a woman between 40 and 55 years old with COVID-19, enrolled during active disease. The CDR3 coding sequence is TGTGCCAGTAGTGCGGGGGGGACCGCGGAGGGGCAGTTCTTC. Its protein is CASSAGGTAEGQFF.